This T cell receptor beta chain was identified during a study of a mutant IDH1 vaccine in newly diagnosed glioma. Some clones are missing from TCRdb's copy, which holds only in-frame ones; the method was immunoSEQ multiplex PCR. Of about 92,000 clones detected, roughly 77% appear once; the ten largest clones hold approximately 7.6%. As to time point: baseline, week 1 (first vaccination visit). Noted treatment: pre-vaccination baseline after standard-of-care therapy. The sequence was obtained from a middle-aged man with glioma. Sequencing was performed on PBMCs, taken from a glioma patient treated with radiotherapy, temozolomide or both.

The CDR3: CASSLAGSGNTIYF. The CDR3 bases are TGTGCCAGCAGCTTAGCAGGGTCTGGAAACACCATATATTTT. The chain has TRBV7-9 and TRBJ1-3; no clear D gene. Germline-derived CDR1 and CDR2 are SEHNR and FQNEAQ (reference sequence). The CDR3 totals 14 residues. V lost 0 bases and J lost 1, with 4 bases in between.